The 25 T cell receptor beta chains below all came from one sample that was sequenced in a study of blood T cell repertoires in COVID-19. Sequencing was performed with immunoSEQ multiplex PCR; in TCRdb, only in-frame clones are kept and a portion is missing. The sample lists about 24,000 clones, approximately 85% seen once, with roughly 24% in the top ten. Sequencing was done on a sample of peripheral blood. These receptors were taken from a human donor with active COVID-19. The donor label of this sample is uncertain.

V usage is TRBV3-1 (or the pseudogene TRBV3-2) and J usage is TRBJ1-6, with D possibly TRBD1 on 5 matching bases. The CDR3 contains 15 residues. Germline CDR1 is LGHDT and CDR2 is YNNKEL (reference sequence). Trimming left V 0 bases short and J 10 bases short, with 13 bases between. CDR3 sequence (DNA): TGTGCCAGCAGCCAAGATGGTGGGGGGAGGTCACCCCTCCACTTT. This encodes CASSQDGGGRSPLHF.

In regard to this clone: A junction end diverges from the germline sequence, so it may reflect a read error. This sample includes further DNA sequences coding for the same CDR3. The gene calls are TRBV20-1 and TRBJ1-3; no firm D call. From germline, CDR1 is DFQATT and CDR2 SNEGSKA (reference sequence). This CDR3 is 11 amino acids long. CDR3 sequence (DNA): TGTAGTGCGAGCACTGGAAACACCATATATTTT. Translating it yields CSASTGNTIYF.

This rearrangement joins TRBV27 to TRBJ2-7; 12 bases line up with TRBD2. V shed 4 bases and J 4 bases; nucleotides not matched to a gene: 8. Germline values: CDR1 MNHEY, CDR2 SMNVEV (reference sequence). This CDR3 has 16 amino acids. This CDR3 reads CASSSTSGGIFYEQYF. CDR3 nucleotides: TGTGCCAGCAGTTCGACTAGCGGGGGTATATTTTACGAGCAGTACTTC.

This clone was seen a handful of times. The chain links TRBV28 to TRBJ2-7; the D is unclear. V lost 5 bases, J lost 4 bases, and 3 bases lay in between. CDR3 size: 10 residues. Looked up from germline, CDR1 is MDHEN and CDR2 is SYDVKM. The CDR3 sequence: CASSRYEQYF. In DNA, the CDR3 is TGTGCCAGCAGTCGTTACGAGCAGTACTTC.

The V gene is TRBV6-6, the J gene TRBJ1-1, with D possibly TRBD1 on 5 matching bases. The CDR3 runs 13 residues. Germline V gives CDR1 MNHNY, CDR2 SVGAGI (reference sequence). The V end was cut by 6 bases, the J end by 3 bases, with 11 bases between. The CDR3 coding sequence is TGTGCCAGCAGGTCTGGGGCGTACACTGAAGCTTTCTTT. This gives the protein CASRSGAYTEAFF.

The rearrangement links TRBV12-5 to TRBJ2-7, with D uncertain. V shed 4 bases and J shed 0 bases, with 4 bases lying between them. CDR1 and CDR2 from the germline V gene are LGHNT and FRNRAP. CDR3 length equals 12 residues. The CDR3 nucleotides read TGTGCTAGTGGTTCTTCCTCCTACGAGCAGTACTTC. This sequence encodes CASGSSSYEQYF. Variable domain in full (rest from reference TRBV12-5 and TRBJ2-7): DARVTQTPRHKVTEMGQEVTMRCQPILGHNTVFWYRQTMMQGLELLAYFRNRAPLDDSGMPKDRFSAEMPDATLATLKIQPSEPRDSAVYFCASGSSSYEQYFGPGTRLTVT.

The chain joins TRBV6-1 to TRBJ2-7, with 7 nucleotides matching TRBD1. The ends lost 1 base at V and 3 bases at J; junction bases unmatched: 6. The germline V gene has CDR1 MNHNS and CDR2 SASEGT. This CDR3 has 15 amino acids. The CDR3 region is CASSEEGTEIYEQYF. The CDR3 DNA reads as TGTGCCAGCAGTGAAGAGGGGACAGAGATCTACGAGCAGTACTTC.

The DNA for the CDR3 is TGTGCAAGTCGCCGCAGGGGGCCCTATAGCAATCAGCCCCAGCATTTT. Residues: CASRRRGPYSNQPQHF. The rearrangement uses TRBV12-2 and TRBJ1-5; TRBD1, as called in the table, went unchecked against the DNA. TRBV12-2 is labeled a pseudogene. The CDR3 covers 16 residues.

This chain's CDR3 is CASSKSSLVDTQYF. CDR3 in DNA: TGTGCCAGCAGCAAGTCTAGTCTGGTAGATACGCAGTATTTT. The V and J genes are TRBV7-8 and TRBJ2-3; D unresolved. Germline V gene sequence: CDR1 SGHVS, CDR2 FQNEAQ. V was trimmed by 5 bases and J by 5 bases, leaving 14 bases between them. This CDR3 has 14 amino acids.

The chain links TRBV9 to TRBJ1-1; possibly TRBD1 for D (6 bases). CDR1 and CDR2 from the germline V gene are SGDLS and YYNGEE. The CDR3 is made up of 12 amino acids. V was pared by 3 bases and J by 11 bases, with 14 bases between. The CDR3 is CASSAGGAVAFF. Here the CDR3 DNA reads TGTGCCAGCAGCGCGGGGGGCGCCGTGGCTTTCTTT. Filled out from reference TRBV9 and TRBJ1-1, the complete variable domain reads DSGVTQTPKHLITATGQRVTLRCSPRSGDLSVYWYQQSLDQGLQFLIQYYNGEERAKGNILERFSAQQFPDLHSELNLSSLELGDSALYFCASSAGGAVAFFGQGTRLTVV.

The chain combines TRBV5-4 with TRBJ1-2; 9 bases line up with TRBD1. CDR3 size: 19 residues. The germline gives CDR1 SGHNT, CDR2 YYREEE (reference sequence). V was clipped by 0 bases and J by 6 bases; unmatched bases: 18. CDR3 DNA sequence: TGTGCCAGCAGCTTGGATCTTCGCTTACAGGGGGCAGGGCTGGATGGCTACACCTTC. The encoded protein is CASSLDLRLQGAGLDGYTF.

The chain uses TRBV6-5 and TRBJ2-2, with D tentatively TRBD1 (6 bases). CDR3 length: 16 amino acids. CDR1 MNHEY and CDR2 SVGAGI come from the germline V gene. Trimming removed 2 bases at V and 4 bases at J, with 14 bases between. The CDR3 DNA reads TGTGCCAGCAGTTACGTCTCCAGGGGCAGCACCGGGGAGCTGTTTTTT. It codes for CASSYVSRGSTGELFF.

The genes are TRBV7-2 and TRBJ2-2; 10 bases agree with TRBD1. With 7 bases clipped from V and 5 bases from J, the junction kept 7 bases outside the gene matches. Germline V gene data show CDR1 as SGHTA and CDR2 as FQGNSA. The CDR3 is 15 amino acids. The CDR3 sequence: CASTLRGQGTGELFF. The DNA of the CDR3 is TGTGCCAGCACCCTGAGGGGACAGGGGACCGGGGAGCTGTTTTTT. The variable domain in full, completed from reference TRBV7-2 and TRBJ2-2, reads GAGVSQSPSNKVTEKGKDVELRCDPISGHTALYWYRQSLGQGLEFLIYFQGNSAPDKSGLPSDRFSAERTGGSVSTLTIQRTQQEDSAVYLCASTLRGQGTGELFFGEGSRLTVL.

CDR3: CASSTGTSYGYTF. CDR3 in DNA: TGTGCCAGCAGTACCGGGACATCCTATGGCTACACCTTC. This chain links TRBV11-2 with TRBJ1-2; weak D call: TRBD1 (6 bases). Trimming removed 6 bases from V and 4 bases from J, with 12 bases in between. The CDR3 runs 13 residues. From germline, CDR1 is SGHAT and CDR2 FQNNGV.

The V call is TRBV13, the J call TRBJ2-7, with TRBD2 matching over 8 bases. J gave up 5 bases and V 0 bases, and 9 bases lay outside the gene matches. Germline CDR1 and CDR2: PRHDT and FYEKMQ (reference sequence). This CDR3 is built from 16 residues. CDR3 DNA sequence: TGTGCCAGCAGCTTAGGTAGGGCCGGGAGGGTCCACGAGCAGTACTTC. This sequence encodes CASSLGRAGRVHEQYF.

This clone was seen only once. The chain links TRBV2 to TRBJ1-2, with D perhaps matching TRBD1 (6 bases). CDR1 is SNHLY and CDR2 is FYNNEI in the germline V gene. The ends were cut back, 1 base at V and 3 bases at J, with 18 bases in the middle. This CDR3 spans 17 amino acids. For the CDR3, the DNA is TGTGCCAGCAGTGAAGGACAGGCGACATCCCAACACTATGGCTACACCTTC. Translation: CASSEGQATSQHYGYTF. Using reference TRBV2 and TRBJ1-2 for the parts outside the CDR3, the full variable domain is EPEVTQTPSHQVTQMGQEVILRCVPISNHLYFYWYRQILGQKVEFLVSFYNNEISEKSEIFDDQFSVERPDGSNFTLKIRSTKLEDSAMYFCASSEGQATSQHYGYTFGSGTRLTVV.

This chain uses TRBV7-9 with TRBJ1-5; no firm D call. The CDR3 length is 13 residues. Trimming removed 1 base from V and 7 bases from J, with 8 bases in between. Germline CDR1 SEHNR, CDR2 FQNEAQ (reference sequence). CDR3 loop: CASSLDGGQPQHF. In DNA, the CDR3 is TGTGCCAGCAGCTTAGATGGAGGCCAGCCCCAGCATTTT.

The V call is TRBV5-1, the J call TRBJ1-6; D not resolved. CDR3 size: 14 residues. With 0 bases removed from V and 9 bases from J, the gap between germline ends came to 10 bases. Per the germline V gene, CDR1 is SGHRS and CDR2 is YFSETQ. CDR3 coding DNA: TGCGCCAGCAGCTTGGACAATTCCGCTTCACCCCTCCACTTT. Its protein product is CASSLDNSASPLHF. The full variable domain, completed using reference TRBV5-1 and TRBJ1-6, is KAGVTQTPRYLIKTRGQQVTLSCSPISGHRSVSWYQQTPGQGLQFLFEYFSETQRNKGNFPGRFSGRQFSNSRSEMNVSTLELGDSALYLCASSLDNSASPLHFGNGTRLTVT.

The chain carries TRBV3-1 (or the pseudogene TRBV3-2) and TRBJ2-2; 7 nucleotides line up with TRBD2. Germline trimming cut 4 bases from V and 7 bases from J; bases unmatched to any gene: 6. This CDR3 comprises 14 residues. Germline V gene sequence: CDR1 LGHDT, CDR2 YNNKEL (reference sequence). In nucleotides, the CDR3 is TGTGCCAGCAGCCGGACTAGTTTGGGCGGGGAGCTGTTTTTT. It codes for CASSRTSLGGELFF.

The chain carries TRBV5-1 and TRBJ2-1; no clear D gene. This CDR3 spans 15 amino acids. Trimming removed 4 bases at V and 9 bases at J, with 20 bases between. The germline V gene has CDR1 SGHRS and CDR2 YFSETQ. Written as DNA, the CDR3 is TGCGCCAGCAGCCCTTCTCCCTCCAGAGGCGGTGAGCAGTTCTTC. Its protein product is CASSPSPSRGGEQFF.

CDR3 nucleotide sequence: TGCGCCAGCAGCTTGGGACAGGGGAGCTCCTACGAGCAGTACTTC. Amino acids: CASSLGQGSSYEQYF. V usage is TRBV5-1 and J usage is TRBJ2-7; 8 nucleotides align to TRBD1. CDR1 is SGHRS and CDR2 is YFSETQ in the germline V gene. This CDR3 spans 15 amino acids. Trimming cost V 0 bases and J 0 bases; bases outside gene matches: 2.

The J gene is TRBJ2-7, the V gene TRBV7-2, with D unresolved. Between the trimmed V and J ends, which lost 1 base and 2 bases, there was a span of 6 bases. Per germline, CDR1 SGHTA and CDR2 FQGNSA. CDR3 length equals 13 residues. CDR3 residues: CASSLGRTYEQYF. CDR3 nucleotide sequence: TGTGCCAGCAGCTTAGGCAGAACCTACGAGCAGTACTTC.

This chain connects TRBV9 to TRBJ2-7; 7 nucleotides match TRBD1. With V trimmed by 0 bases and J by 3 bases, 6 bases remained unmatched. CDR1 is SGDLS and CDR2 is YYNGEE in the germline V gene. The CDR3 has 15 amino acids. The CDR3 DNA sequence: TGTGCCAGCAGCGTAGGGGGACAGATTTTCTACGAGCAGTACTTC. This encodes CASSVGGQIFYEQYF.

This clone showed up just a few times. This sequence joins TRBV9 and TRBJ2-1; D might be TRBD1 (5 bases). Trimming took off 0 bases at V and 9 bases at J, with 13 bases between the two ends. The CDR3 sequence is 14 residues long. Germline CDR1 reads SGDLS; CDR2 reads YYNGEE. The CDR3 DNA is TGTGCCAGCAGCGTAGAATTCAGGGCCTCTGAGCAGTTCTTC. Encoded protein: CASSVEFRASEQFF. Combining the CDR3 with reference TRBV9 and TRBJ2-1 gives the whole variable domain DSGVTQTPKHLITATGQRVTLRCSPRSGDLSVYWYQQSLDQGLQFLIQYYNGEERAKGNILERFSAQQFPDLHSELNLSSLELGDSALYFCASSVEFRASEQFFGPGTRLTVL.

The rearrangement links TRBV18 to TRBJ1-4; 10 positions match TRBD1. CDR1 and CDR2 from the germline V gene are KGHSH and LQKENI. V lost 4 bases and J lost 7; bases outside the gene matches: 6. There are 15 residues in the CDR3. The CDR3 sequence is CASSRPGQGIEKLFF. The DNA for the CDR3 is TGTGCCAGCTCACGTCCGGGACAGGGGATTGAAAAACTGTTTTTT.